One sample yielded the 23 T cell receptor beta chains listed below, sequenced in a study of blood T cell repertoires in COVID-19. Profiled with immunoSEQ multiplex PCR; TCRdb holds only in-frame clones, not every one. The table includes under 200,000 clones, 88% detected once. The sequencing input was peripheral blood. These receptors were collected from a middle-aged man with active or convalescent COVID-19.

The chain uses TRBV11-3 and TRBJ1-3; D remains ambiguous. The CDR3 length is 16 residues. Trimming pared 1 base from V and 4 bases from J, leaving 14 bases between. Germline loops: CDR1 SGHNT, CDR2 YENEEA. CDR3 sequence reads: CASSLAFGGPGNTIYF. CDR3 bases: TGTGCCAGCAGCTTAGCCTTTGGTGGGCCCGGAAACACCATATATTTT.

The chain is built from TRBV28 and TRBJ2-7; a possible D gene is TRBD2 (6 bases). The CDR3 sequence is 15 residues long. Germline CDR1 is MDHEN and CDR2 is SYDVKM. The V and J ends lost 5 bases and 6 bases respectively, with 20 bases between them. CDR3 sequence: CASSQPGGSGAEQYF. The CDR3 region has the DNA TGTGCCAGCAGTCAACCTGGGGGGTCAGGAGCCGAGCAGTACTTC.

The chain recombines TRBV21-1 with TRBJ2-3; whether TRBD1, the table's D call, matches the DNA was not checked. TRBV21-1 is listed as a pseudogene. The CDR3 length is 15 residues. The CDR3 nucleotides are TGTGCCAGCAGCAAAGGGACAGGGACCACAGATACGCAGTATTTT. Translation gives CASSKGTGTTDTQYF.

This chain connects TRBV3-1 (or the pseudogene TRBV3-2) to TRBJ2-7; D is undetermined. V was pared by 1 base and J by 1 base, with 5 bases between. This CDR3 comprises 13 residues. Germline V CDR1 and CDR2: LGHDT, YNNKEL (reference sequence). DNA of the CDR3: TGTGCCAGCAGCCAAGGTCTGTCCTACGAGCAGTACTTC. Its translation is CASSQGLSYEQYF.

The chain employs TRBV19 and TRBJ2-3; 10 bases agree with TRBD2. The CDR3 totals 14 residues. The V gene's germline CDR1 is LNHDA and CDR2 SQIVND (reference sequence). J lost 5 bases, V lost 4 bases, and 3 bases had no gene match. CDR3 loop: CASSTGLAIDTQYF. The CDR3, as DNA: TGTGCCAGTAGTACGGGACTAGCGATAGATACGCAGTATTTT.

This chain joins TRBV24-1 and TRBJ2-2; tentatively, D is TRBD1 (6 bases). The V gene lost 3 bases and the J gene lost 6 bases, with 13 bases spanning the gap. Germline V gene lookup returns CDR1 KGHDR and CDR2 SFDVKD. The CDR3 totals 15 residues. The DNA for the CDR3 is TGTGCCACCAGTGATACTACAGGGTCCTCCGGGGAGCTGTTTTTT. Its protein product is CATSDTTGSSGELFF.

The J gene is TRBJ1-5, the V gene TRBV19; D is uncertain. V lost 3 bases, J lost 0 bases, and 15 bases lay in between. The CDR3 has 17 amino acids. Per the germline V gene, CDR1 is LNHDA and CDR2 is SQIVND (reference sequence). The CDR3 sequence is CASSIRGFSGSNQPQHF. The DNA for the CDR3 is TGTGCCAGTAGTATTCGAGGGTTTTCTGGTAGCAATCAGCCCCAGCATTTT.

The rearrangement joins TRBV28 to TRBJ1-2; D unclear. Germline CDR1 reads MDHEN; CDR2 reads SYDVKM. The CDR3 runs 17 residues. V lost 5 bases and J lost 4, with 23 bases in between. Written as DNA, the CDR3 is TGTGCCAGCAGTCCCCCCAGTATCGAAGGAAGCGTCTATGGCTACACCTTC. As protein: CASSPPSIEGSVYGYTF.

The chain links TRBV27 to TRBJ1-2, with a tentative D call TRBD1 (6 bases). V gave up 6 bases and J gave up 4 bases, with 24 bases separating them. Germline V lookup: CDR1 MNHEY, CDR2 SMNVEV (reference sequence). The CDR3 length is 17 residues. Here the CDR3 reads CASSTALSLTGIYGYTF. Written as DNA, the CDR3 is TGTGCCAGCAGCACCGCCCTGAGCTTAACAGGGATCTATGGCTACACCTTC.

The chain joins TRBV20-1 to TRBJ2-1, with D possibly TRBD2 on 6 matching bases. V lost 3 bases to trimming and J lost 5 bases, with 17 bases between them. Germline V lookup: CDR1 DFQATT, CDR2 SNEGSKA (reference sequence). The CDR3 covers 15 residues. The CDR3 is CSASYAGKDDNEQFF. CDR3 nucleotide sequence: TGCAGTGCTAGTTACGCGGGGAAGGACGACAATGAGCAGTTCTTC.

Here the CDR3 DNA reads TGCGCCAGCAGCGAGGGACTAGCGGGGGCCGGCACAGATACGCAGTATTTT. This codes for CASSEGLAGAGTDTQYF. The rearrangement joins TRBV5-1 to TRBJ2-3, with 14 nucleotides matching TRBD2. The germline V gene has CDR1 SGHRS and CDR2 YFSETQ. With 4 bases clipped from V and 1 base from J, the junction kept 5 bases outside the gene matches. The CDR3 has 17 residues.

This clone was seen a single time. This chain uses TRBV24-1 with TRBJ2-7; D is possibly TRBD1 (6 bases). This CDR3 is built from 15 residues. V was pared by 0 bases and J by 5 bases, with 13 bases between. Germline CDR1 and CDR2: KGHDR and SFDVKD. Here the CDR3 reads CATSDLRQGRHEQYF. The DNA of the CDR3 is TGTGCCACCAGTGATTTGAGGCAGGGGCGACACGAGCAGTACTTC.

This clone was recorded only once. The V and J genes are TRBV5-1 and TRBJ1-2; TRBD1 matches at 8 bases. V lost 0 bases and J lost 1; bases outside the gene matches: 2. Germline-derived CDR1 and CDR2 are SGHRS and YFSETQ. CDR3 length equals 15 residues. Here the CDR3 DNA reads TGCGCCAGCAGCTTGGACAGGGGGGATAACTATGGCTACACCTTC. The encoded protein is CASSLDRGDNYGYTF.

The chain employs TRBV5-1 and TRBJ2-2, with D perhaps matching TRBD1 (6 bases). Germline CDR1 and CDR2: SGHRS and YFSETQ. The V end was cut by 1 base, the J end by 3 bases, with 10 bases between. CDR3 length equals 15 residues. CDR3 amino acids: CASSLQGLDTGELFF. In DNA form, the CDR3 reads TGCGCCAGCAGCTTGCAGGGGCTGGACACCGGGGAGCTGTTTTTT.

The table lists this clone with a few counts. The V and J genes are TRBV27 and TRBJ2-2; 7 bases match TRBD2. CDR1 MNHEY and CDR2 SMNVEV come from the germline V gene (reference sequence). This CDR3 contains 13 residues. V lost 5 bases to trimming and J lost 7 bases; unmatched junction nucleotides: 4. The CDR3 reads CASSRTSVGELFF. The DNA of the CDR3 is TGTGCCAGCAGTCGAACTAGCGTCGGGGAGCTGTTTTTT.

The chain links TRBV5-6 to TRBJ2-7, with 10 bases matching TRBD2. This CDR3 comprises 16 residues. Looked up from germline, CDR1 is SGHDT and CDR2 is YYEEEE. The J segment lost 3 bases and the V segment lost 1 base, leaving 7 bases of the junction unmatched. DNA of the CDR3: TGTGCCAGCAGCTTGCCCTCCTTAGCGGGAGGCTACGAGCAGTACTTC. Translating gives CASSLPSLAGGYEQYF.

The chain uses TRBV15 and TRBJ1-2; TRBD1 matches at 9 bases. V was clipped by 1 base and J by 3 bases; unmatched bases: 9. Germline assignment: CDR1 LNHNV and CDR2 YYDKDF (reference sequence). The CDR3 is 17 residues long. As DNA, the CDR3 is TGTGCCACCAGCAGAGTAGAGACAGGGGGTCTTTACTATGGCTACACCTTC. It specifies CATSRVETGGLYYGYTF.

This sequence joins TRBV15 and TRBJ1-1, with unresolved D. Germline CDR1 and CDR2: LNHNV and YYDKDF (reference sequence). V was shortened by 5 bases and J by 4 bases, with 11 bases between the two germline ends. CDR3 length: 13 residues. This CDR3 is CATSLQRSTEAFF. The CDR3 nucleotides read TGTGCCACCAGCCTCCAGCGGAGCACTGAAGCTTTCTTT.

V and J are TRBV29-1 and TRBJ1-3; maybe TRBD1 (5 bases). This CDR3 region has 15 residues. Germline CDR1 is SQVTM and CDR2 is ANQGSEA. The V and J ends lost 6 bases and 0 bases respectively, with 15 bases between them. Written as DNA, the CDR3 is TGCAGCGTCGGGGGGTCAGGGAGCTCTGGAAACACCATATATTTT. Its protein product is CSVGGSGSSGNTIYF. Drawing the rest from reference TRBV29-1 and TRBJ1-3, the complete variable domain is SAVISQKPSRDICQRGTSLTIQCQVDSQVTMMFWYRQQPGQSLTLIATANQGSEATYESGFVIDKFPISRPNLTFSTLTVSNMSPEDSSIYLCSVGGSGSSGNTIYFGEGSWLTVV.

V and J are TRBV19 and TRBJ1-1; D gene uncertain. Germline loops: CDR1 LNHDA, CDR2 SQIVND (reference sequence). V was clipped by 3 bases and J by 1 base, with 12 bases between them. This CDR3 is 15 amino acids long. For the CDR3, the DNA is TGTGCCAGTAGTATTGGTGGGCAGAGGAACACTGAAGCTTTCTTT. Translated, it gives CASSIGGQRNTEAFF.

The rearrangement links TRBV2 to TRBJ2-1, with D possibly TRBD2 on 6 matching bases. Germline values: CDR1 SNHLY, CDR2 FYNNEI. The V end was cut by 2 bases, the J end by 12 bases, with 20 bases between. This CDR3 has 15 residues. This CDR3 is CASSERTGRISGQFF. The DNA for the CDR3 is TGTGCCAGCAGTGAAAGAACGGGGAGGATTTCCGGGCAGTTCTTC.

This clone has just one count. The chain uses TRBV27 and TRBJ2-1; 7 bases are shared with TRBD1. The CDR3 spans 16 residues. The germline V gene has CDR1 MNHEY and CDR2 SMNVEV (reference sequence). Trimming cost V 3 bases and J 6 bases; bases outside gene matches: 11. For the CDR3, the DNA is TGTGCCAGCAGTTTTAAGGGGGCGACTGGGTTCAATGAGCAGTTCTTC. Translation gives CASSFKGATGFNEQFF.

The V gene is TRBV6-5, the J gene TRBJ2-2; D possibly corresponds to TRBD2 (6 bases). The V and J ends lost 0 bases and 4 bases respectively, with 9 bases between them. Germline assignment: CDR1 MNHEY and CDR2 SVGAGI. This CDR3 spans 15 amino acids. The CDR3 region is CASSYSILATGELFF. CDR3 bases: TGTGCCAGCAGTTACTCGATACTAGCCACCGGGGAGCTGTTTTTT.